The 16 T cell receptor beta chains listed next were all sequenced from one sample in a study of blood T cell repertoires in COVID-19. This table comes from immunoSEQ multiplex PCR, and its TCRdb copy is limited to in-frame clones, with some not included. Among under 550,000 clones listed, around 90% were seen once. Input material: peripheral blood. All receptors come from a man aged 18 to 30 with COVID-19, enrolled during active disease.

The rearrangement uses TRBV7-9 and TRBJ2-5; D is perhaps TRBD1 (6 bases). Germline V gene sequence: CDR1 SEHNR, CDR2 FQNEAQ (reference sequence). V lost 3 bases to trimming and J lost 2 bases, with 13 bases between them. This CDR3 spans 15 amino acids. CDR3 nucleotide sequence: TGTGCCAGCAGCTTTTCCGGGACAACACAAGAGACCCAGTACTTC. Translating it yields CASSFSGTTQETQYF.

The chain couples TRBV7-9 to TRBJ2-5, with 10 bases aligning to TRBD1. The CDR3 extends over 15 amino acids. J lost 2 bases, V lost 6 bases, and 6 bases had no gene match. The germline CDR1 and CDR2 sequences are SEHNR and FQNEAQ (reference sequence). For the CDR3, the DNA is TGTGCCAGCAGTACAGGACAGGGGGGACAAGAGACCCAGTACTTC. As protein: CASSTGQGGQETQYF.

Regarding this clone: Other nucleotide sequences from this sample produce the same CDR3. CDR3 sequence: CATLTGYGYTF. The CDR3 DNA reads as TGTGCCACCCTCACAGGGTATGGCTACACCTTC. The rearrangement joins TRBV12-3 or TRBV12-4 to TRBJ1-2, with TRBD1 as a possible D gene (6 bases). This CDR3 spans 11 amino acids. V lost 10 bases and J lost 5, with 11 bases in between.

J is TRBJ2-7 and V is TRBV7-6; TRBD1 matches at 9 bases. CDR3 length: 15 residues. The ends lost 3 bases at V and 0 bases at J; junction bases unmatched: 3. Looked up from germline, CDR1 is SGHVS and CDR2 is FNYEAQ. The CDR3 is CASSLETGGSYEQYF. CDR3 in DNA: TGTGCCAGCAGCTTGGAGACAGGGGGCTCCTACGAGCAGTACTTC.

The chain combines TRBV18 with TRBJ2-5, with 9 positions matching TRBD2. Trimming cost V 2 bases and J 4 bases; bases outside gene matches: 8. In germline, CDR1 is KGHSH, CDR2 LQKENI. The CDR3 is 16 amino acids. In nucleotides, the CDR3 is TGTGCCAGCTCACCAGCGGCAGCGGGAGGACGAGAGACCCAGTACTTC. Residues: CASSPAAAGGRETQYF. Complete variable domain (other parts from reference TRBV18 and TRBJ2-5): NAGVMQNPRHLVRRRGQEARLRCSPMKGHSHVYWYRQLPEEGLKFMVYLQKENIIDESGMPKERFSAEFPKEGPSILRIQQVVRGDSAAYFCASSPAAAGGRETQYFGPGTRLLVL.

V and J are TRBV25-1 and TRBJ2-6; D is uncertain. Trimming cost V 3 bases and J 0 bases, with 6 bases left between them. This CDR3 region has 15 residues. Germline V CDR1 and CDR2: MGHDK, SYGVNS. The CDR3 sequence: CASSDPSSGANVLTF. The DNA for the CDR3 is TGTGCCAGCAGTGATCCCAGCTCTGGGGCCAACGTCCTGACTTTC.

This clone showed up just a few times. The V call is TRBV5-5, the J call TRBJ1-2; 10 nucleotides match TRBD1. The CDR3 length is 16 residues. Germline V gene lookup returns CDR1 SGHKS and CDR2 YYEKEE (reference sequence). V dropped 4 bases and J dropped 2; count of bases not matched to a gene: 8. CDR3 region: CASSLRQGASNYGYTF. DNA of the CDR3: TGTGCCAGCAGCCTCCGACAGGGGGCTTCCAACTATGGCTACACCTTC. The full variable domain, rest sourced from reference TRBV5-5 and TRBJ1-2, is DAGVTQSPTHLIKTRGQQVTLRCSPISGHKSVSWYQQVLGQGPQFIFQYYEKEERGRGNFPDRFSARQFPNYSSELNVNALLLGDSALYLCASSLRQGASNYGYTFGSGTRLTVV.

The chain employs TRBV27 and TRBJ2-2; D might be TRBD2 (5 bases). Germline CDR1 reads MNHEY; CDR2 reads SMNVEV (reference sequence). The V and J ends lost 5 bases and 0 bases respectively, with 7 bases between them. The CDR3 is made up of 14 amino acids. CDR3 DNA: TGTGCCAGCAGTGGGAGAACGAACACCGGGGAGCTGTTTTTT. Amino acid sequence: CASSGRTNTGELFF.

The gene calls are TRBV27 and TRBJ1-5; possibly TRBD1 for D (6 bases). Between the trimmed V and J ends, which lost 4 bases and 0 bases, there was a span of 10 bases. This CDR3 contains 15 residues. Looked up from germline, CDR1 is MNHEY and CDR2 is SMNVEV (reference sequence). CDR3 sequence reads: CASSSRTDSNQPQHF. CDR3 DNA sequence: TGTGCCAGCAGTTCCAGGACAGATAGCAATCAGCCCCAGCATTTT.

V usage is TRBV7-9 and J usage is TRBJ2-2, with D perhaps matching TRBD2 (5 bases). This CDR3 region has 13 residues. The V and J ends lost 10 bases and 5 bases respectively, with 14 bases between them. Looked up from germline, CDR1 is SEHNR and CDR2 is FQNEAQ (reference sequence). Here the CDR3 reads CAIGRSGTGELFF. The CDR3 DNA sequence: TGTGCCATCGGAAGGAGCGGAACCGGGGAGCTGTTTTTT.

The DNA of the CDR3 is TGTGCCACCAGTGAGTGGGGGACTCCCTACGAGCAGTACTTC. Protein sequence: CATSEWGTPYEQYF. The chain employs TRBV24-1 and TRBJ2-7; maybe TRBD2 (6 bases). Germline CDR1 is KGHDR and CDR2 is SFDVKD. V shed 4 bases and J shed 2 bases, with 11 bases lying between them. The CDR3 sequence is 14 residues long.

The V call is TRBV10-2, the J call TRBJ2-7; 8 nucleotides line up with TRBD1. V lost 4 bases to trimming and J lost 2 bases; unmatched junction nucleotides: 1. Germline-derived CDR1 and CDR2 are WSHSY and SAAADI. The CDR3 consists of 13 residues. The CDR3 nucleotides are TGCGCCAGCAGTGTGACAGGGGCCTACGAGCAGTACTTC. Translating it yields CASSVTGAYEQYF.

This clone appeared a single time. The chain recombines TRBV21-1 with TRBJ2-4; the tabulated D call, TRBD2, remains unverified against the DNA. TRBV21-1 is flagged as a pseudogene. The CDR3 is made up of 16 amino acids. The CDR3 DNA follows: TGTGCCAGCAGCAAGACTAGCGGGACCGCCGAGAACATTCAGTACTTC. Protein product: CASSKTSGTAENIQYF.

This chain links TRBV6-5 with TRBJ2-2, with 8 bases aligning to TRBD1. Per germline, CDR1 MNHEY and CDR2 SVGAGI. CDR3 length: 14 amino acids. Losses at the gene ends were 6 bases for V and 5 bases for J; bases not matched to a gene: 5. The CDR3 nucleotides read TGTGCCAGCAGGACAGGGGCCGGAACCGGGGAGCTGTTTTTT. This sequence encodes CASRTGAGTGELFF.

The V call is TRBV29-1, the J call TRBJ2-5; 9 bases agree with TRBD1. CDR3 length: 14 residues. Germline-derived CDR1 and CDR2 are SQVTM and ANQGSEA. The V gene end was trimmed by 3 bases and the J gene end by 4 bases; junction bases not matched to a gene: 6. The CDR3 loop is CSVDRDRAGETQYF. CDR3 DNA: TGCAGCGTTGATAGGGACAGGGCAGGAGAGACCCAGTACTTC.

The CDR3: CASSEDRQQTQYF. The CDR3 DNA sequence: TGTGCCAGCAGTGAGGACAGGCAGCAGACCCAGTACTTC. The chain links TRBV6-1 to TRBJ2-5; 7 nucleotides align to TRBD1. Trimming removed 3 bases from V and 6 bases from J; junction bases left unmatched: 4. Germline V gene data show CDR1 as MNHNS and CDR2 as SASEGT. The CDR3 contains 13 residues.